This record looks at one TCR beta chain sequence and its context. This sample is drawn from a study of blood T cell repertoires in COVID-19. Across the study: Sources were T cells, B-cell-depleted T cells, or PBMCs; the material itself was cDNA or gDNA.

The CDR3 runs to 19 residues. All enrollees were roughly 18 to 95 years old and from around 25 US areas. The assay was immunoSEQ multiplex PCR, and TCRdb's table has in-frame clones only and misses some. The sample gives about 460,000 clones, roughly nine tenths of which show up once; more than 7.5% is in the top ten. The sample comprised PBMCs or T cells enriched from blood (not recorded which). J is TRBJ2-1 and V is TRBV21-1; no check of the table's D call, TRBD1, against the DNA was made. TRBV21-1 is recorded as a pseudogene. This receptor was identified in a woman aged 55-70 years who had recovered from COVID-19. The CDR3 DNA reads TGTGCCAGCATAAAAAAGGAGGGACGACAGGGCCCGGGATACAATGAGCAGTTCTTC. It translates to CASIKKEGRQGPGYNEQFF.